The present T cell receptor (beta chain) was sequenced within a study of patients and donors after allogeneic stem cell transplantation. CDR1 MNHEY and CDR2 SMNVEV come from the germline V gene (reference sequence). V trimming: 5 bases; J trimming: 5 bases; junction bases outside the gene matches: 10. The CDR3 runs 16 residues. Via MiXCR, TCRdb re-called the RT-PCR reads, giving one row per CDR3 protein. Of about 100,000 distinct CDR3 sequences listed, roughly 37% were seen once; the top ten hold approximately 30%. This TCR derives from a human donor who was either an allogeneic HSCT recipient or a stem cell or donor lymphocyte infusion donor (not recorded which). It is not recorded whose cells these are; they may come from a transplant donor. V usage is TRBV27 and J usage is TRBJ2-1; 9 positions match TRBD2. Sequenced: blood, either unsorted or a sorted T cell fraction (not recorded which). The chain's CDR3 is CASSKGSLAGNNEQFF. The CDR3 DNA reads TGTGCCAGCAGTAAGGGGTCCCTAGCGGGAAACAATGAGCAGTTCTTC.